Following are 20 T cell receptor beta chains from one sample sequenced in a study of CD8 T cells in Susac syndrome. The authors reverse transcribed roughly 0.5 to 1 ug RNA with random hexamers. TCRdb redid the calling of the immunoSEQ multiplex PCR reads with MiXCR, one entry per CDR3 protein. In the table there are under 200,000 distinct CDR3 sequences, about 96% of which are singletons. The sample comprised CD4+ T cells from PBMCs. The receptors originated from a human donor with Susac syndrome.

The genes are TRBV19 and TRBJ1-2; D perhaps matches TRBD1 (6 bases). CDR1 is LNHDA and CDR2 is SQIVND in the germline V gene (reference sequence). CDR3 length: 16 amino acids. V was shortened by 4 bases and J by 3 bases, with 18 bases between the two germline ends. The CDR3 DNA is TGTGCCAGTAGTACCAGAGACAGGAAATGGTACTATGGCTACACCTTC. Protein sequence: CASSTRDRKWYYGYTF. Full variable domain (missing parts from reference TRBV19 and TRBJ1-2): DGGITQSPKYLFRKEGQNVTLSCEQNLNHDAMYWYRQDPGQGLRLIYYSQIVNDFQKGDIAEGYSVSREKKESFPLTVTSAQKNPTAFYLCASSTRDRKWYYGYTFGSGTRLTVV.

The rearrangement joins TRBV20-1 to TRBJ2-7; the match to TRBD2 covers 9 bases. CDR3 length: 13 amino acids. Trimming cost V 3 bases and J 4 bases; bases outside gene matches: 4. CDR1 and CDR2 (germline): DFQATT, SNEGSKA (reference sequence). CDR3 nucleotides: TGCAGTGCTAGTAAGGCGGGAGGGTACGAGCAGTACTTC. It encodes CSASKAGGYEQYF.

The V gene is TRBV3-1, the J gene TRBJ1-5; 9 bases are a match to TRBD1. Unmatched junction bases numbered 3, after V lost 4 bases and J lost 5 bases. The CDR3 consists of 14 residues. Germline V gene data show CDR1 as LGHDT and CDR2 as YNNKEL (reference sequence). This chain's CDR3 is CASSPWTGDQPQHF. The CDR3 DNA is TGTGCCAGCAGCCCCTGGACAGGGGATCAGCCCCAGCATTTT.

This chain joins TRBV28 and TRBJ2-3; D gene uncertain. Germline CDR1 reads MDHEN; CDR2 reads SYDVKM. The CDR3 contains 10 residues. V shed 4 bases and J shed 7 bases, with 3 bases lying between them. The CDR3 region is CASSSHTQYF. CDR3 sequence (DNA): TGTGCCAGCAGTTCTCATACGCAGTATTTT.

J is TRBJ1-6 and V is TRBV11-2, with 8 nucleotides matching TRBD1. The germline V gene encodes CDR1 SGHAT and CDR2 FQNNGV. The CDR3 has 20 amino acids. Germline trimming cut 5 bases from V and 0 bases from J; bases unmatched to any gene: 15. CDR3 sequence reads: CASSPGTGNLRSSYNSPLHF. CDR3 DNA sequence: TGTGCCAGCAGCCCCGGGACAGGAAATTTACGGAGCTCCTATAATTCACCCCTCCACTTT.

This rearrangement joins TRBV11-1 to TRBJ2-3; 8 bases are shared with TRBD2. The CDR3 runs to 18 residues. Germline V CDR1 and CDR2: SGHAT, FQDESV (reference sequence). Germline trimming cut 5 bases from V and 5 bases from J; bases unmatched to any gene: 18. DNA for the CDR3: TGTGCCAGCAGCCCGGGGGGGAGAGCAACGGTGATGCGAGATACGCAGTATTTT. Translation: CASSPGGRATVMRDTQYF.

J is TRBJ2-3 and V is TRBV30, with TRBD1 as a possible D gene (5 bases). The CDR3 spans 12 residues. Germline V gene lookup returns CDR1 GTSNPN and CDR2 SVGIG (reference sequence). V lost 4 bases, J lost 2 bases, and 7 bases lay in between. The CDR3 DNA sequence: TGTGCCTGGACCAGGGACACAGATACGCAGTATTTT. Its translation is CAWTRDTDTQYF.

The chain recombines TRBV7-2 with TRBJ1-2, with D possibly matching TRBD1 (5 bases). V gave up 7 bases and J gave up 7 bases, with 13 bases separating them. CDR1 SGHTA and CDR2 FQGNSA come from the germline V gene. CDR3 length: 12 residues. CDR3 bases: TGTGCCAGCACCCCCGGTGGGGGTGGCTACACCTTC. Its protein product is CASTPGGGGYTF. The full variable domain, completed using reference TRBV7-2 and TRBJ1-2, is GAGVSQSPSNKVTEKGKDVELRCDPISGHTALYWYRQSLGQGLEFLIYFQGNSAPDKSGLPSDRFSAERTGGSVSTLTIQRTQQEDSAVYLCASTPGGGGYTFGSGTRLTVV.

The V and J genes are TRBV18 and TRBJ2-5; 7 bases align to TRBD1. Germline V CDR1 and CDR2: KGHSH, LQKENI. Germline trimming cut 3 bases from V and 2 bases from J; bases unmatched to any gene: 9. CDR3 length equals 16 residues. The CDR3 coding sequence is TGTGCCAGCTCACCGCCCAACCAGGGACAGCAAGAGACCCAGTACTTC. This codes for CASSPPNQGQQETQYF.

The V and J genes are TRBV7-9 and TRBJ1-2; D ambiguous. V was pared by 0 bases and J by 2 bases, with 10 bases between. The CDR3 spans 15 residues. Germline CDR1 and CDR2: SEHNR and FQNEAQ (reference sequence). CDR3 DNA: TGTGCCAGCAGCTTAGCTGCAGGAGAGAACTATGGCTACACCTTC. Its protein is CASSLAAGENYGYTF. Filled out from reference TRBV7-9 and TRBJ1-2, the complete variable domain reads DTGVSQNPRHKITKRGQNVTFRCDPISEHNRLYWYRQTLGQGPEFLTYFQNEAQLEKSRLLSDRFSAERPKGSFSTLEIQRTEQGDSAMYLCASSLAAGENYGYTFGSGTRLTVV.

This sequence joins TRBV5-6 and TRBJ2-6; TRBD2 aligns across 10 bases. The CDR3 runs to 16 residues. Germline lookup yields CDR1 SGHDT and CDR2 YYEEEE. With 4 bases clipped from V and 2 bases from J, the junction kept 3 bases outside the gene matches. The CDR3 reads CASSPGLATGANVLTF. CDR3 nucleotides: TGTGCCAGCAGCCCGGGACTAGCGACTGGGGCCAACGTCCTGACTTTC.

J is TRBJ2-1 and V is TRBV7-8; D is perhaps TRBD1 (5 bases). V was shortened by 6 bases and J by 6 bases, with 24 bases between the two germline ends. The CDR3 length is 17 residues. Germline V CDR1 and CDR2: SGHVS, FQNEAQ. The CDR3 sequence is CASSPTGRPWTRNEQFF. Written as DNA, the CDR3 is TGTGCCAGCAGTCCTACAGGAAGGCCATGGACGCGCAATGAGCAGTTCTTC.

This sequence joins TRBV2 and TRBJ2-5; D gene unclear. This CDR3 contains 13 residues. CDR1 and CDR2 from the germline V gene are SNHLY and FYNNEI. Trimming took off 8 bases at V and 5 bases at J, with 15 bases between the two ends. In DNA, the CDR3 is TGTGCCAGCTCAGGCCCGGTGTTGGAGACCCAGTACTTC. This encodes CASSGPVLETQYF.

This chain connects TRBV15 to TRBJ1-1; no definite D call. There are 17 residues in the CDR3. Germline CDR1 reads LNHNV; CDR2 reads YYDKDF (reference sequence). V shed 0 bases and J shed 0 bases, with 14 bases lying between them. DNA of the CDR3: TGTGCCACCAGCAGAGATCAAAACAGAGTCATGAACACTGAAGCTTTCTTT. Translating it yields CATSRDQNRVMNTEAFF.

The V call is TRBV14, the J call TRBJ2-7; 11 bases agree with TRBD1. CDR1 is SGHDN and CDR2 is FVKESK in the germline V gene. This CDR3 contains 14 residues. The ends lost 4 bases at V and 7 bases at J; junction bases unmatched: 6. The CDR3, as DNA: TGTGCCAGCAGCCTAACCGGGACAGGGGGTGAGCAGTACGTC. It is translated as CASSLTGTGGEQYV.

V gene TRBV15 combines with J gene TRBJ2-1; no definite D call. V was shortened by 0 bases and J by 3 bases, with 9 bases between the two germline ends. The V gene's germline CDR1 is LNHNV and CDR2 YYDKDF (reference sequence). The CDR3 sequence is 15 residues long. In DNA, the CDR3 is TGTGCCACCAGCAGAGACGAGGCAGGCTACAATGAGCAGTTCTTC. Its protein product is CATSRDEAGYNEQFF.

As DNA, the CDR3 is TGTGCCAGCAGGGCCGACAGGGTTGCTTCACCCCTCCACTTT. It translates to CASRADRVASPLHF. The rearrangement uses TRBV27 and TRBJ1-6; the match to TRBD1 covers 7 bases. CDR3 length: 14 residues. Germline V lookup: CDR1 MNHEY, CDR2 SMNVEV (reference sequence). The V and J ends lost 6 bases and 9 bases, in that order; junction bases with no gene match: 8.

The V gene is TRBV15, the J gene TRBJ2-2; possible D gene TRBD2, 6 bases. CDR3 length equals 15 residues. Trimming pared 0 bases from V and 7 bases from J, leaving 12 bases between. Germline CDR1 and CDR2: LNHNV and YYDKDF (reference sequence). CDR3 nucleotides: TGTGCCACCAGCAGAGATCAGCGGGTTAGCGGGGAGCTGTTTTTT. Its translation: CATSRDQRVSGELFF. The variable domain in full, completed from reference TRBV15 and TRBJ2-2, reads DAMVIQNPRYQVTQFGKPVTLSCSQTLNHNVMYWYQQKSSQAPKLLFHYYDKDFNNEADTPDNFQSRRPNTSFCFLDIRSPGLGDTAMYLCATSRDQRVSGELFFGEGSRLTVL.

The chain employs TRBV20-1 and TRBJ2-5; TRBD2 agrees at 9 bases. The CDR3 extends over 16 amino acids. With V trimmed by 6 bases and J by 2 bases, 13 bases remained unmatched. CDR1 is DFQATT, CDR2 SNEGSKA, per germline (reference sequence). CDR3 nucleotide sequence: TGCAGTGCCGTTCTACTACTAGCGGGTAAACAAGAGACCCAGTACTTC. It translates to CSAVLLLAGKQETQYF.

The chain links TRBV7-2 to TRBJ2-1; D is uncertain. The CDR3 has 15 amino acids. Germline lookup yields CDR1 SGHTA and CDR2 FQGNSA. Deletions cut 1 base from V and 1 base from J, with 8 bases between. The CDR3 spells CASSLDSSSYNEQFF. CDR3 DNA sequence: TGTGCCAGCAGCTTAGATTCTTCGTCCTACAATGAGCAGTTCTTC. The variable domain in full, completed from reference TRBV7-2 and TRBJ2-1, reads GAGVSQSPSNKVTEKGKDVELRCDPISGHTALYWYRQSLGQGLEFLIYFQGNSAPDKSGLPSDRFSAERTGGSVSTLTIQRTQQEDSAVYLCASSLDSSSYNEQFFGPGTRLTVL.